These 25 T cell receptor beta chains were sequenced from one sample in a study of cytomegalovirus exposure and HLA in healthy donors. The PCR ran on 60 Vbeta and 13 Jbeta primers. TCRdb keeps only in-frame clones here, not all; method: immunoSEQ multiplex PCR. The repertoire consists of some 200,000 clones, with 84% occurring once and the leading ten covering about 2.4%. Sequencing was performed on PBMCs. The receptors originated from a woman aged 45 to 65 in good health and CMV-seropositive.

CDR3 loop: CASSRTGSSGNTIYF. The CDR3 DNA is TGTGCCAGCAGTCGGACAGGGAGCTCTGGAAACACCATATATTTT. The chain joins TRBV7-2 to TRBJ1-3; 8 bases are shared with TRBD1. Germline V CDR1 and CDR2: SGHTA, FQGNSA. The CDR3 spans 15 residues. Unmatched junction bases numbered 4, after V lost 6 bases and J lost 0 bases.

This chain connects TRBV4-3 to TRBJ2-1, with D tentatively TRBD1 (5 bases). The germline V gene has CDR1 LGHNA and CDR2 YSLEER. Trimming took 1 base from V and 3 from J, leaving 10 bases between them. The CDR3 has 15 residues. CDR3 nucleotides: TGCGCCAGCAGCCAAGGTTGGGGCTTCTACAATGAGCAGTTCTTC. It encodes CASSQGWGFYNEQFF.

V usage is TRBV29-1 and J usage is TRBJ2-1; a possible D gene is TRBD2 (5 bases). Germline CDR1 reads SQVTM; CDR2 reads ANQGSEA. The CDR3 has 13 residues. Trimming left V 3 bases short and J 5 bases short, with 11 bases between. The CDR3 region is CSVDRGPNNEQFF. DNA for the CDR3: TGCAGCGTTGACCGCGGGCCAAACAATGAGCAGTTCTTC.

The chain links TRBV5-1 to TRBJ2-1; 9 nucleotides agree with TRBD2. The CDR3 extends over 17 amino acids. V lost 4 bases and J lost 4; bases outside the gene matches: 12. Germline CDR1 SGHRS, CDR2 YFSETQ. The CDR3 here is CASSLPLLAGTYNEQFF. CDR3 nucleotides: TGCGCCAGCAGCCTTCCGCTTCTAGCGGGGACTTACAATGAGCAGTTCTTC.

The gene calls are TRBV9 and TRBJ2-3, with D tentatively TRBD2 (6 bases). Germline V gene data show CDR1 as SGDLS and CDR2 as YYNGEE. Trimming left V 4 bases short and J 0 bases short, with 12 bases between. This CDR3 contains 15 residues. CDR3 sequence: CASSPEGRSTDTQYF. The DNA for the CDR3 is TGTGCCAGCAGCCCGGAGGGGAGAAGCACAGATACGCAGTATTTT.

The rearrangement joins TRBV2 to TRBJ1-5; 7 positions match TRBD1. Germline V CDR1 and CDR2: SNHLY, FYNNEI. V lost 4 bases to trimming and J lost 4 bases; unmatched junction nucleotides: 7. This CDR3 is 15 amino acids long. Here the CDR3 reads CASSASGQKNQPQHF. In nucleotides, the CDR3 is TGTGCCAGCAGTGCCTCGGGACAGAAAAATCAGCCCCAGCATTTT.

The chain employs TRBV29-1 and TRBJ2-7; the D gene is possibly TRBD2 (5 bases). The germline V and J ends were trimmed by 6 bases and 7 bases, with 19 bases remaining between them. The CDR3 has 13 amino acids. From germline, CDR1 is SQVTM and CDR2 ANQGSEA. This CDR3 reads CSVNLGGRGEQYF. The CDR3 coding sequence is TGCAGCGTAAATCTTGGTGGGCGCGGGGAGCAGTACTTC.

Here the CDR3 DNA reads TGTGCCAGCTCCCTAGGGGGCAGGTCTAATGAAAAACTGTTTTTT. Translated: CASSLGGRSNEKLFF. V usage is TRBV11-2 and J usage is TRBJ1-4, with 7 bases that match TRBD1. The CDR3 totals 15 residues. CDR1 is SGHAT and CDR2 is FQNNGV in the germline V gene. V was clipped by 8 bases and J by 3 bases; unmatched bases: 9.

This chain joins TRBV5-1 and TRBJ1-1; no definite D call. The V end lost 1 base, the J end lost 4 bases, and 11 bases lay between the germline ends. The CDR3 runs 14 residues. In germline, CDR1 is SGHRS, CDR2 YFSETQ. The CDR3 here is CASSLWVEGTEAFF. CDR3 bases: TGCGCCAGCAGCTTGTGGGTCGAGGGCACTGAAGCTTTCTTT.

V and J are TRBV5-8 and TRBJ2-7, with D perhaps matching TRBD2 (7 bases). Germline values: CDR1 SGHTS, CDR2 YDEGEE. V was trimmed by 1 base and J by 3 bases, leaving 17 bases between them. This CDR3 has 16 residues. CDR3 sequence reads: CASSLSGGRPNYEQYF. CDR3 nucleotides: TGTGCCAGCAGCTTGTCGGGGGGCCGTCCTAACTACGAGCAGTACTTC.

The table lists this clone with a count of one. This sequence joins TRBV19 and TRBJ1-5; D uncertain. The V end was cut by 5 bases, the J end by 6 bases, with 11 bases between. The CDR3 covers 13 residues. CDR1 is LNHDA, CDR2 SQIVND, per germline (reference sequence). This chain's CDR3 is CASSDRAGQPQHF. The CDR3 DNA sequence: TGTGCCAGTAGTGACCGGGCGGGTCAGCCCCAGCATTTT.

The rearrangement uses TRBV4-2 and TRBJ1-1; weak D call: TRBD1 (5 bases). V was pared by 4 bases and J by 1 base, with 10 bases between. Per germline, CDR1 LGHNA and CDR2 YNFKEQ. The CDR3 runs to 14 residues. The CDR3 protein is CASSPSDRNTEAFF. The CDR3 DNA reads as TGTGCCAGCAGCCCAAGTGACAGGAACACTGAAGCTTTCTTT.

CDR3 DNA sequence: TGCGCCAGCAGGGCTACCGGGAGAGAACGGGATACGCAGTATTTT. This translates into CASRATGRERDTQYF. The chain employs TRBV5-1 and TRBJ2-3, with D tentatively TRBD2 (6 bases). The CDR3 length is 15 residues. The V end lost 5 bases, the J end lost 6 bases, and 19 bases lay between the germline ends. CDR1 is SGHRS, CDR2 YFSETQ, per germline.

CDR3 DNA: TGTGCCAGCAGCTTGGACAGGGGGGATCAGCCCCAGCATTTT. Its translation is CASSLDRGDQPQHF. This sequence joins TRBV7-9 and TRBJ1-5; 10 positions match TRBD1. J lost 5 bases, V lost 3 bases, and 1 base had no gene match. This CDR3 region has 14 residues. Germline loops: CDR1 SEHNR, CDR2 FQNEAQ (reference sequence).

The table lists this clone with a count of one. The chain links TRBV5-5 to TRBJ1-2; tentatively, D is TRBD1 (6 bases). The ends were cut back, 3 bases at V and 4 bases at J, with 16 bases in the middle. Germline values: CDR1 SGHKS, CDR2 YYEKEE (reference sequence). The CDR3 is made up of 15 amino acids. CDR3 nucleotide sequence: TGTGCCAGCAGCTCTACAGGGTTAGGTCCCTATGGCTACACCTTC. It is translated as CASSSTGLGPYGYTF.

The V gene is TRBV4-2, the J gene TRBJ1-4, with 7 bases fitting TRBD1. J was trimmed by 8 bases and V by 1 base; bases with no gene match: 10. Germline V CDR1 and CDR2: LGHNA, YNFKEQ. This CDR3 is 16 amino acids long. CDR3 amino acids: CASSQGPDRSKEKLFF. The CDR3 coding sequence is TGTGCCAGCAGCCAAGGGCCGGACAGGTCGAAAGAAAAACTGTTTTTT.

The chain carries TRBV30 and TRBJ2-5; D gene ambiguous. CDR3 length equals 8 residues. CDR1 is GTSNPN and CDR2 is SVGIG in the germline V gene (reference sequence). Trimming removed 6 bases at V and 7 bases at J, with 3 bases between. The CDR3 protein is CACGTQYF. Written as DNA, the CDR3 is TGTGCCTGCGGGACCCAGTACTTC. The full variable domain, in which reference TRBV30 and TRBJ2-5 provide the parts outside the CDR3, is SQTIHQWPATLVQPVGSPLSLECTVEGTSNPNLYWYRQAAGRGLQLLFYSVGIGQISSEVPQNLSASRPQDRQFILSSKKLLLSDSGFYLCACGTQYFGPGTRLLVL.

This sequence joins TRBV19 and TRBJ1-1; D not certain. The germline V gene encodes CDR1 LNHDA and CDR2 SQIVND (reference sequence). The CDR3 consists of 13 residues. The V and J ends lost 2 bases and 11 bases respectively, with 15 bases between them. CDR3 region: CASSIIETKRAFF. CDR3 nucleotides: TGTGCCAGTAGTATAATAGAGACAAAGCGGGCTTTCTTT. The full variable domain, completed using reference TRBV19 and TRBJ1-1, is DGGITQSPKYLFRKEGQNVTLSCEQNLNHDAMYWYRQDPGQGLRLIYYSQIVNDFQKGDIAEGYSVSREKKESFPLTVTSAQKNPTAFYLCASSIIETKRAFFGQGTRLTVV.

This chain connects TRBV13 to TRBJ2-7, with 8 nucleotides matching TRBD1. CDR3 length equals 16 residues. Germline V gives CDR1 PRHDT, CDR2 FYEKMQ (reference sequence). V lost 2 bases, J lost 2 bases, and 8 bases stayed unmatched. CDR3 residues: CASSLQGATGPYEQYF. Written as DNA, the CDR3 is TGTGCCAGCAGCTTACAGGGGGCGACGGGTCCCTACGAGCAGTACTTC.

The chain combines TRBV28 with TRBJ1-1; TRBD1 is a possible D gene (5 bases). The CDR3 length is 14 residues. CDR1 and CDR2 (germline): MDHEN, SYDVKM. The germline V and J ends were trimmed by 2 bases and 6 bases, with 13 bases remaining between them. CDR3 sequence: CASSLVGGTPEAFF. As DNA, the CDR3 is TGTGCCAGCAGTTTAGTGGGGGGGACCCCTGAAGCTTTCTTT.

This clone is a singleton in its sample. J is TRBJ2-1 and V is TRBV10-2; 9 bases are a match to TRBD1. Germline loops: CDR1 WSHSY, CDR2 SAAADI. The CDR3 consists of 14 residues. The ends lost 6 bases at V and 4 bases at J; junction bases unmatched: 4. The CDR3 region is CASSWGQGYNEQFF. CDR3 DNA: TGCGCCAGCAGCTGGGGACAGGGTTACAATGAGCAGTTCTTC.

The CDR3 DNA sequence: TGTGCCAGTACTCCGGTGGGGGGAAGCAATCAGCCCCAGCATTTT. Translated, it gives CASTPVGGSNQPQHF. This chain links TRBV19 with TRBJ1-5; weak D call: TRBD1 (5 bases). V lost 7 bases and J lost 1, with 14 bases in between. The CDR3 spans 15 residues. The germline V gene encodes CDR1 LNHDA and CDR2 SQIVND (reference sequence).

This clone was seen a single time. The V and J genes are TRBV28 and TRBJ1-2; 7 bases align to TRBD1. CDR3 length: 16 residues. Trimming at V came to 3 bases and at J to 2 bases, leaving 9 bases not matched to a gene. Germline loops: CDR1 MDHEN, CDR2 SYDVKM. This CDR3 reads CASSFPLGTVNYGYTF. The CDR3 coding sequence is TGTGCCAGCAGTTTCCCGCTCGGGACAGTGAACTATGGCTACACCTTC.

The chain uses TRBV5-4 and TRBJ2-7; possible D gene TRBD2, 6 bases. The CDR3 length is 15 residues. The germline gives CDR1 SGHNT, CDR2 YYREEE (reference sequence). V lost 3 bases to trimming and J lost 1 base, with 14 bases between them. Written as DNA, the CDR3 is TGTGCCAGCAGCTCGCGGGACTTCATTTCCTACGAGCAGTACTTC. The encoded protein is CASSSRDFISYEQYF.

The gene calls are TRBV12-5 and TRBJ2-5; 7 bases map to TRBD1. Judging by the DNA end, TRBJ2-7 fits better; the J call may be wrong. Germline V gene sequence: CDR1 LGHNT, CDR2 FRNRAP. CDR3 length: 16 amino acids. The CDR3 DNA is TGTGCTAGTGGTTTGGTACGGATCAGGGGGAACTACGAGCAGTACTTC. This translates into CASGLVRIRGNYEQYF.